These 21 T cell receptor beta chains originate from one sample sequenced in a study of HIV-infected patients and healthy controls. cDNA was made from 500 ng RNA using alpha and beta constant primers. Alpha and beta chain libraries were made separately by chain-specific third strand synthesis with multiplexing indices. From the 5' RACE reads, TCRdb called clonotypes with MiXCR, one entry per CDR3 protein. Of approximately 15,000 distinct CDR3 sequences in the sample, around 5.5% are singletons; the top ten hold 1.9%. No cell fractionation was done, so the repertoire covers all unsorted peripheral blood T cells. Sequences were obtained from blood. These receptors all come from an adult in good health.

This clonotype was counted many times. This rearrangement joins TRBV20-1 to TRBJ1-2, with D possibly TRBD1 on 6 matching bases. Germline V gene data show CDR1 as DFQATT and CDR2 as SNEGSKA (reference sequence). The CDR3 has 11 residues. Deletions cut 5 bases from V and 5 bases from J, with 9 bases between. In DNA, the CDR3 is TGCAGTGCTCTACAGGGTTATGGCTACACCTTC. It codes for CSALQGYGYTF.

This clonotype showed up many times. The V and J genes are TRBV5-5 and TRBJ2-2; D may correspond to TRBD1 or TRBD2 (5 bases each). V dropped 1 base and J dropped 5 bases, with 15 bases sitting between them. Germline-derived CDR1 and CDR2 are SGHKS and YYEKEE (reference sequence). This CDR3 has 16 amino acids. The CDR3 bases are TGTGCCAGCAGCTTGCCGGGCCTTGGGGGAACCGGGGAGCTGTTTTTT. This encodes CASSLPGLGGTGELFF.

This clonotype was found many times. This chain's CDR3 is CASSGGTSGETQYF. CDR3 bases: TGCGCCAGCAGCGGAGGGACTAGCGGGGAGACCCAGTACTTC. The chain carries TRBV5-1 and TRBJ2-5, with 12 positions matching TRBD2. Trimming at V came to 4 bases and at J to 5 bases, leaving 3 bases not matched to a gene. The CDR3 sequence is 14 residues long. Germline V gene sequence: CDR1 SGHRS, CDR2 YFSETQ.

By share, this clonotype counts as medium-sized. The chain couples TRBV9 to TRBJ2-4; D is unresolved. Trimming left V 2 bases short and J 13 bases short, with 19 bases between. The CDR3 is made up of 14 amino acids. Germline V gene data show CDR1 as SGDLS and CDR2 as YYNGEE. CDR3 DNA sequence: TGTGCCAGCAGCGTTGGTACAGTGAGATACCGGCAGTACTTC. Its translation: CASSVGTVRYRQYF.

This clonotype was observed at least ten times. The V call is TRBV2, the J call TRBJ1-1, with 7 bases matching TRBD1. The CDR3 is 14 residues long. V shed 9 bases, J shed 0 bases, and the junction held 7 bases outside the gene matches. Looked up from germline, CDR1 is SNHLY and CDR2 is FYNNEI. CDR3 nucleotide sequence: TGTGCCAGAATGAGGGGACAGCTGAACACTGAAGCTTTCTTT. Its protein product is CARMRGQLNTEAFF. Full variable domain (remainder filled in from reference TRBV2 and TRBJ1-1): EPEVTQTPSHQVTQMGQEVILRCVPISNHLYFYWYRQILGQKVEFLVSFYNNEISEKSEIFDDQFSVERPDGSNFTLKIRSTKLEDSAMYFCARMRGQLNTEAFFGQGTRLTVV.

This clonotype was seen repeatedly, ten times or more. The chain is built from TRBV20-1 and TRBJ2-7; D could derive from TRBD1 or TRBD2 (5 bases each). The germline V gene has CDR1 DFQATT and CDR2 SNEGSKA (reference sequence). CDR3 length: 15 residues. The V end was cut by 0 bases, the J end by 0 bases, with 12 bases between. CDR3 coding DNA: TGCAGTGCTAGAGATCGGGGCGACTACTCCTACGAGCAGTACTTC. The encoded protein is CSARDRGDYSYEQYF.

This clonotype was counted many times. The rearrangement uses TRBV5-6 and TRBJ2-3, with TRBD1 matching 10 bases. Germline V gene lookup returns CDR1 SGHDT and CDR2 YYEEEE. This CDR3 is 17 amino acids long. V lost 3 bases and J lost 2; bases outside the gene matches: 9. The CDR3 sequence: CASSSGTGASNTDTQYF. CDR3 bases: TGTGCCAGCAGCTCCGGGACAGGGGCTTCCAACACAGATACGCAGTATTTT.

This clonotype is medium-sized (0.01 to 0.1%) in the sample. The J gene is TRBJ1-1, the V gene TRBV6-5, with D uncertain. This CDR3 is 13 amino acids long. Deletions cut 4 bases from V and 1 base from J, with 7 bases between. Germline CDR1 reads MNHEY; CDR2 reads SVGAGI. This CDR3 is CASSFHENTEAFF. The CDR3 DNA sequence: TGTGCCAGCAGTTTCCATGAGAACACTGAAGCTTTCTTT.

This clonotype is labeled as medium-sized. V usage is TRBV6-1 and J usage is TRBJ2-1; D unclear. The V end lost 4 bases, the J end lost 4 bases, and 8 bases lay between the germline ends. The germline gives CDR1 MNHNS, CDR2 SASEGT. This CDR3 comprises 13 residues. The DNA for the CDR3 is TGTGCCAGCAGTGGAGTGGATTACAATGAGCAGTTCTTC. As protein: CASSGVDYNEQFF.

This clonotype was seen at least ten times. The chain joins TRBV5-1 to TRBJ2-3; 14 bases agree with TRBD2. Germline loops: CDR1 SGHRS, CDR2 YFSETQ. The V and J ends lost 3 bases and 4 bases, in that order; junction bases with no gene match: 16. The CDR3 runs 20 residues. The CDR3 region is CASSSVTSGGARRAADTQYF. The CDR3 DNA reads TGCGCCAGCAGCTCCGTGACTAGCGGGGGGGCTCGGCGTGCGGCAGATACGCAGTATTTT.

The chain combines TRBV20-1 with TRBJ1-5, with TRBD1 matching 7 bases. Germline V gene lookup returns CDR1 DFQATT and CDR2 SNEGSKA (reference sequence). The CDR3 extends over 13 amino acids. V was pared by 5 bases and J by 3 bases, with 4 bases of the junction left unmatched. Here the CDR3 DNA reads TGCAGTGCTCCGACAGGGTTCAATCAGCCCCAGCATTTT. Translated: CSAPTGFNQPQHF.

This clonotype was observed many times. V usage is TRBV11-2 and J usage is TRBJ2-3, with TRBD2 as a possible D gene (6 bases). Germline V gene sequence: CDR1 SGHAT, CDR2 FQNNGV. The germline V and J ends were trimmed by 0 bases and 2 bases, with 15 bases remaining between them. The CDR3 is 17 amino acids. CDR3 bases: TGTGCCAGCAGCTTAGATTGGGGCGGGACTCCCACAGATACGCAGTATTTT. Translated: CASSLDWGGTPTDTQYF.

In its sample, this clonotype ranks as medium-sized. The J gene is TRBJ1-1, the V gene TRBV15; TRBD1 matches 8 bases. Germline trimming cut 3 bases from V and 7 bases from J; bases unmatched to any gene: 10. The CDR3 has 15 residues. Germline V gene data show CDR1 as LNHNV and CDR2 as YYDKDF (reference sequence). CDR3 sequence reads: CATSSTRDRSNEAFF. As DNA, the CDR3 is TGTGCCACCAGCAGCACCCGGGACAGGAGTAATGAAGCTTTCTTT.

This clonotype has at least ten counts. The CDR3 region has the DNA TGTGCCAGCAGCTGGACGGTCCGCGGTGGCGAGCAGTACTTC. Translated, it gives CASSWTVRGGEQYF. V is TRBV5-4 and J is TRBJ2-7; D ambiguous. CDR1 and CDR2 from the germline V gene are SGHNT and YYREEE (reference sequence). The CDR3 extends over 14 amino acids. The V end lost 3 bases, the J end lost 6 bases, and 16 bases lay between the germline ends. Full variable domain (outside the CDR3, taken from reference TRBV5-4 and TRBJ2-7): ETGVTQSPTHLIKTRGQQVTLRCSSQSGHNTVSWYQQALGQGPQFIFQYYREEENGRGNFPPRFSGLQFPNYSSELNVNALELDDSALYLCASSWTVRGGEQYFGPGTRLTVT.

In its sample, this clonotype was seen many times. V gene TRBV6-5 combines with J gene TRBJ1-5; a weak D match, TRBD1 (5 bases). Germline V gives CDR1 MNHEY, CDR2 SVGAGI. V gave up 6 bases and J gave up 4 bases, with 16 bases separating them. The CDR3 extends over 15 amino acids. The CDR3 bases are TGTGCCAGCAGAGCCCGGGGGGGGTGGAATCAGCCCCAGCATTTT. Amino acids: CASRARGGWNQPQHF.

This clonotype was picked up many times. The rearrangement uses TRBV12-3 or TRBV12-4 and TRBJ1-2; 9 nucleotides match TRBD1. This CDR3 is 12 amino acids long. The V and J ends lost 5 bases and 8 bases, in that order; junction bases with no gene match: 3. The DNA of the CDR3 is TGTGCCAGCAGTGGGACAGGGCACGGCTACACCTTC. It encodes CASSGTGHGYTF.

In its sample, this clonotype was seen many times. The rearrangement links TRBV6-5 to TRBJ2-1, with a weak D call TRBD2 (7 bases). V was shortened by 5 bases and J by 15 bases, with 29 bases between the two germline ends. There are 16 residues in the CDR3. Per the germline V gene, CDR1 is MNHEY and CDR2 is SVGAGI. In nucleotides, the CDR3 is TGTGCCAGCAGTCCCCAAGGATGGGGGGGCGCAGGGTCCTTGTTCTTC. Amino acid sequence: CASSPQGWGGAGSLFF.

Notes on this clonotype: A much larger clone differs by one base, so this may be a read error. The V call is TRBV19, the J call TRBJ1-5; D remains unclear. In germline, CDR1 is LNHDA, CDR2 SQIVND (reference sequence). The V and J ends lost 3 bases and 5 bases respectively, with 14 bases between them. The CDR3 spans 15 residues. The CDR3, as DNA: TGTGCCAGTAGTATGGAGAGATGGGAAGATCAGCCCCAGCATTTT. This codes for CASSMERWEDQPQHF.

This clonotype has a count of ten or more. V usage is TRBV7-8 and J usage is TRBJ2-5; tentative D call: TRBD1 (5 bases). The V gene lost 5 bases and the J gene lost 2 bases, with 15 bases spanning the gap. The V gene's germline CDR1 is SGHVS and CDR2 FQNEAQ. The CDR3 runs 15 residues. CDR3 in amino acids: CASSARQGFQETQYF. The CDR3 nucleotides read TGTGCCAGCAGCGCCCGGCAGGGTTTTCAAGAGACCCAGTACTTC.

This clonotype has ten or more counts. The chain couples TRBV29-1 to TRBJ1-1; tentative D call: TRBD1 (6 bases). Trimming shortened V by 6 bases and J by 0 bases, and 11 bases separated the two germline ends. The germline V gene encodes CDR1 SQVTM and CDR2 ANQGSEA. The length of the CDR3 is 13 residues. The CDR3 DNA follows: TGCAGCGTAGTGGACAGCTTGAACACTGAAGCTTTCTTT. Its translation: CSVVDSLNTEAFF.

This clonotype was seen many times. The chain links TRBV7-2 to TRBJ2-3, with TRBD1 identical over 7 bases. The CDR3 runs to 13 residues. The germline gives CDR1 SGHTA, CDR2 FQGNSA. After removal of 5 bases from V and 3 bases from J, the junction contained 2 bases not matched to a gene. The CDR3 is CASSPGQTDTQYF. The CDR3 DNA reads as TGTGCCAGCAGCCCGGGACAGACAGATACGCAGTATTTT. Full variable domain (rest looked up from reference TRBV7-2 and TRBJ2-3): GAGVSQSPSNKVTEKGKDVELRCDPISGHTALYWYRQSLGQGLEFLIYFQGNSAPDKSGLPSDRFSAERTGGSVSTLTIQRTQQEDSAVYLCASSPGQTDTQYFGPGTRLTVL.